These 12 T cell receptor beta chains were all obtained from the same sample, sequenced in a study of T cell repertoires in cytomegalovirus infection. MiXCR was run by TCRdb on the reads, yielding one entry per CDR3 protein. The sample consists of about 140,000 distinct CDR3 sequences, around 30% of them appearing once. For these receptors, no antigen is known. This sample comprised CD8+ T cells from cultured PBMCs, obtained from culture after CMV antigen stimulation. The receptors originated from a human donor in good health (CMV status not recorded). Some clones in this sample may be carry-over from other donors' samples.

The chain carries TRBV5-1 and TRBJ2-3; 14 positions agree with TRBD2. CDR3 length: 19 amino acids. The V and J ends lost 2 bases and 1 base, in that order; junction bases with no gene match: 9. CDR1 SGHRS and CDR2 YFSETQ come from the germline V gene. In nucleotides, the CDR3 is TGCGCCAGCAGCTTCACCGGGACTAGCGGGGGCCCACGCACAGATACGCAGTATTTT. It encodes CASSFTGTSGGPRTDTQYF. The whole variable domain, remainder taken from reference TRBV5-1 and TRBJ2-3, is KAGVTQTPRYLIKTRGQQVTLSCSPISGHRSVSWYQQTPGQGLQFLFEYFSETQRNKGNFPGRFSGRQFSNSRSEMNVSTLELGDSALYLCASSFTGTSGGPRTDTQYFGPGTRLTVL.

This chain joins TRBV4-1 and TRBJ2-2; TRBD2 might be the D (6 bases). Germline V lookup: CDR1 MGHRA, CDR2 YSYEKL. With 4 bases removed from V and 0 bases from J, the gap between germline ends came to 12 bases. The CDR3 contains 16 residues. This CDR3 reads CASSPGGGTNTGELFF. The CDR3 DNA reads TGCGCCAGCAGCCCCGGGGGTGGCACGAACACCGGGGAGCTGTTTTTT.

This clonotype was observed a few times. CDR3 sequence (DNA): TGTGCCAGCAGCTTTCCCCCGAACACTGAAGCTTTCTTT. This encodes CASSFPPNTEAFF. The rearrangement uses TRBV11-2 and TRBJ1-1; D remains ambiguous. The CDR3 has 13 amino acids. Germline assignment: CDR1 SGHAT and CDR2 FQNNGV. V lost 3 bases and J lost 1, with 6 bases in between.

The J gene is TRBJ2-1, the V gene TRBV7-6; D possibly corresponds to TRBD2 (6 bases). Germline V gene sequence: CDR1 SGHVS, CDR2 FNYEAQ. The CDR3 totals 15 residues. Trimming removed 5 bases at V and 5 bases at J, with 16 bases between. In DNA, the CDR3 is TGTGCCAGCAGCCGGGAGCCGGGACGGCACAATGAGCAGTTCTTC. Its protein product is CASSREPGRHNEQFF.

The V gene is TRBV19, the J gene TRBJ2-1; D is uncertain. CDR3 length: 16 residues. Trimming took 1 base from V and 2 from J, leaving 12 bases between them. CDR1 LNHDA and CDR2 SQIVND come from the germline V gene (reference sequence). DNA of the CDR3: TGTGCCAGTAGTATAGGTGGCAGTCGACCCTACAATGAGCAGTTCTTC. Amino acid sequence: CASSIGGSRPYNEQFF.

The chain links TRBV27 to TRBJ2-3, with 10 positions matching TRBD1. Trimming removed 5 bases from V and 3 bases from J; junction bases left unmatched: 5. CDR3 length equals 15 residues. Germline-derived CDR1 and CDR2 are MNHEY and SMNVEV (reference sequence). CDR3 residues: CASSRQGAGTDTQYF. For the CDR3, the DNA is TGTGCCAGCAGTCGACAGGGGGCCGGTACAGATACGCAGTATTTT.

This chain links TRBV7-3 with TRBJ1-1; D remains ambiguous. CDR1 SGHTA and CDR2 FQGTGA come from the germline V gene. CDR3 size: 18 residues. Between the trimmed V and J ends, which lost 1 base and 0 bases, there was a span of 18 bases. The CDR3 here is CASSLMSQVTLMNTEAFF. The CDR3 DNA follows: TGTGCCAGCAGCTTAATGTCCCAGGTGACCCTCATGAACACTGAAGCTTTCTTT. The complete variable domain, with remaining parts taken from reference TRBV7-3 and TRBJ1-1, reads GAGVSQTPSNKVTEKGKYVELRCDPISGHTALYWYRQSLGQGPEFLIYFQGTGAADDSGLPNDRFFAVRPEGSVSTLKIQRTERGDSAVYLCASSLMSQVTLMNTEAFFGQGTRLTVV.

This chain joins TRBV20-1 and TRBJ2-5; D is perhaps TRBD1 or TRBD2 (5 bases each). V lost 6 bases and J lost 2, with 10 bases in between. Germline CDR1 is DFQATT and CDR2 is SNEGSKA (reference sequence). CDR3 length equals 12 residues. In DNA form, the CDR3 reads TGCAGTGCCCGGGGACCTCAAGAGACCCAGTACTTC. Its translation is CSARGPQETQYF.

This clonotype appeared a few times. The chain recombines TRBV12-3 or TRBV12-4 with TRBJ2-7; unclear D gene. The CDR3 has 14 amino acids. Trimming took 2 bases from V and 1 from J, leaving 9 bases between them. CDR3 sequence: CASSLTRSSYEQYF. The DNA of the CDR3 is TGTGCCAGCAGTTTAACCAGAAGTTCCTACGAGCAGTACTTC.

This clonotype has only a few counts. The chain combines TRBV5-6 with TRBJ1-1; TRBD1 aligns across 10 bases. Trimming at V came to 2 bases and at J to 0 bases, leaving 7 bases not matched to a gene. Germline V gene data show CDR1 as SGHDT and CDR2 as YYEEEE. The CDR3 totals 17 residues. The CDR3 reads CASSFRDRGLMNTEAFF. Written as DNA, the CDR3 is TGTGCCAGCAGCTTCCGGGACAGGGGACTCATGAACACTGAAGCTTTCTTT.

Only one count was recorded for this clonotype. This chain uses TRBV7-6 with TRBJ1-5; TRBD1 matches 7 bases. Trimming took 5 bases from V and 2 from J; bases not matched to a gene: 9. This CDR3 has 16 residues. Germline values: CDR1 SGHVS, CDR2 FNYEAQ. DNA of the CDR3: TGTGCCAGCAGCCAGGGGGGGGGCTGGGGCAATCAGCCCCAGCATTTT. It specifies CASSQGGGWGNQPQHF.

This clonotype turned up a few times. The rearrangement joins TRBV5-1 to TRBJ2-7; D is undetermined. Germline CDR1 SGHRS, CDR2 YFSETQ. V shed 0 bases and J shed 4 bases, with 8 bases lying between them. CDR3 length: 13 residues. The CDR3 region has the DNA TGCGCCAGCAGCTTGGGTCCCAGGTACGAGCAGTACTTC. This gives the protein CASSLGPRYEQYF.